The 15 T cell receptor beta chains listed next were all sequenced from one sample in a study of T cell repertoires in cytomegalovirus infection. Each CDR3 protein is one row after TCRdb ran MiXCR on the reads. The sample lists about 140,000 distinct CDR3 sequences; under 8% were seen once. Material: PBMCs. The receptors shown here come from a human donor in good health (CMV status not recorded). Some clones in this sample may be carry-over from other donors' samples.

This clonotype was recorded at least ten times. The rearrangement joins TRBV7-8 to TRBJ1-1, with 10 nucleotides matching TRBD1. V was clipped by 3 bases and J by 1 base; unmatched bases: 5. Germline lookup yields CDR1 SGHVS and CDR2 FQNEAQ. CDR3 length: 16 residues. The chain's CDR3 is CASSFGTGDRNTEAFF. CDR3 nucleotide sequence: TGTGCCAGCAGCTTTGGGACAGGGGATCGGAACACTGAAGCTTTCTTT.

This clonotype was counted at least ten times. The chain links TRBV28 to TRBJ1-5, with 7 bases aligning to TRBD1. The CDR3 length is 14 residues. The germline V gene has CDR1 MDHEN and CDR2 SYDVKM. V was clipped by 4 bases and J by 4 bases; unmatched bases: 4. The CDR3 DNA follows: TGTGCCAGCAGTTACAGGACAGGAAATCAGCCCCAGCATTTT. Translated: CASSYRTGNQPQHF. Based on the CDR3 plus reference TRBV28 and TRBJ1-5, the full variable domain is DVKVTQSSRYLVKRTGEKVFLECVQDMDHENMFWYRQDPGLGLRLIYFSYDVKMKEKGDIPEGYSVSREKKERFSLILESASTNQTSMYLCASSYRTGNQPQHFGDGTRLSIL.

This clonotype has a count of ten or more. The V gene is TRBV7-2, the J gene TRBJ2-7; 8 positions agree with TRBD2. Germline CDR1 SGHTA, CDR2 FQGNSA. J gave up 1 base and V 5 bases, and 7 bases lay outside the gene matches. The CDR3 loop spans 15 amino acids. The CDR3 bases are TGTGCCAGCAGCCTACAGGGCGGGGGGTCCTACGAGCAGTACTTC. Encoded protein: CASSLQGGGSYEQYF.

This clonotype was counted a few times. The V call is TRBV7-9, the J call TRBJ1-3; unclear D gene. V shed 4 bases and J shed 2 bases, with 3 bases lying between them. This CDR3 is built from 12 residues. Germline assignment: CDR1 SEHNR and CDR2 FQNEAQ (reference sequence). CDR3 region: CASSSTGNTIYF. DNA of the CDR3: TGTGCCAGCAGCTCGACTGGAAACACCATATATTTT.

V gene TRBV6-2 or TRBV6-3 combines with J gene TRBJ1-3; 7 bases match TRBD1. This CDR3 has 16 residues. The germline CDR1 and CDR2 sequences are MNHEY and SVGEGT. V lost 4 bases to trimming and J lost 4 bases; unmatched junction nucleotides: 10. The CDR3 DNA reads as TGTGCCAGCAGTTCCGCGACAGGGTTCTCCGGAAACACCATATATTTT. As protein: CASSSATGFSGNTIYF.

The sample holds a few counts of this clonotype. The chain uses TRBV2 and TRBJ2-3, with D uncertain. The V end was cut by 5 bases, the J end by 2 bases, with 17 bases between. Germline V gives CDR1 SNHLY, CDR2 FYNNEI. The CDR3 is made up of 16 amino acids. CDR3 amino acids: CASSPGSSLFTDTQYF. CDR3 in DNA: TGTGCCAGCAGTCCCGGGTCTTCCCTTTTCACAGATACGCAGTATTTT.

At least ten counts were recorded for this clonotype. The J gene is TRBJ1-4, the V gene TRBV5-4, with a possible D match to TRBD1 (6 bases). The CDR3 has 15 residues. Germline CDR1 reads SGHNT; CDR2 reads YYREEE (reference sequence). Trimming removed 2 bases from V and 8 bases from J, with 16 bases in between. The CDR3 DNA reads as TGTGCCAGCAGCTTTGACCAGGGGAATGGAGAAAAACTGTTTTTT. Its translation is CASSFDQGNGEKLFF.

The sample holds many counts of this clonotype. This chain connects TRBV20-1 to TRBJ1-1; D gene uncertain. The CDR3 has 13 amino acids. With 3 bases removed from V and 0 bases from J, the gap between germline ends came to 8 bases. Germline V lookup: CDR1 DFQATT, CDR2 SNEGSKA (reference sequence). DNA of the CDR3: TGCAGTGCTAGTCCCAATTTGAACACTGAAGCTTTCTTT. It specifies CSASPNLNTEAFF.

The V and J genes are TRBV6-2 or TRBV6-3 and TRBJ2-2; 9 nucleotides line up with TRBD2. Germline V gives CDR1 MNHEY, CDR2 SVGEGT. The V and J ends lost 7 bases and 4 bases, in that order; junction bases with no gene match: 10. The CDR3 sequence is 16 residues long. The CDR3 DNA reads TGTGCCAGCAAGAAATCTAGCGGGGCGATCACCGGGGAGCTGTTTTTT. Protein: CASKKSSGAITGELFF.

Many counts were recorded for this clonotype. The chain has TRBV4-1 and TRBJ2-3; TRBD1 matches 8 bases. The CDR3 is made up of 16 amino acids. The germline V gene encodes CDR1 MGHRA and CDR2 YSYEKL. The ends lost 3 bases at V and 5 bases at J; junction bases unmatched: 10. This chain's CDR3 is CASSHARGTGGDTQYF. The CDR3 coding sequence is TGCGCCAGCAGCCACGCCAGGGGGACAGGAGGAGATACGCAGTATTTT.

The sample holds many counts of this clonotype. This chain connects TRBV7-2 to TRBJ1-4; perhaps TRBD1 as D (6 bases). Germline-derived CDR1 and CDR2 are SGHTA and FQGNSA. V was trimmed by 5 bases and J by 2 bases, leaving 12 bases between them. The CDR3 sequence is 15 residues long. CDR3 region: CASSTQGFTNEKLFF. CDR3 DNA: TGTGCCAGCAGCACCCAGGGGTTTACTAATGAAAAACTGTTTTTT.

The chain joins TRBV29-1 to TRBJ2-3, with D possibly TRBD2 on 6 matching bases. The CDR3 sequence is 11 residues long. Germline CDR1 reads SQVTM; CDR2 reads ANQGSEA. V was clipped by 6 bases and J by 9 bases, with 13 bases between them. CDR3 amino acids: CSVTGLSTQYF. In DNA, the CDR3 is TGCAGCGTCACGGGACTGAGCACGCAGTATTTT.

The table lists this clonotype with many counts. The rearrangement uses TRBV7-2 and TRBJ2-3, with D tentatively TRBD2 (6 bases). The CDR3 runs 18 residues. Germline loops: CDR1 SGHTA, CDR2 FQGNSA. V shed 7 bases and J shed 2 bases, with 25 bases lying between them. The DNA of the CDR3 is TGTGCCAGCACTCGGTTTCGCCCCTGGGGGGACCCCACAGATACGCAGTATTTT. This gives the protein CASTRFRPWGDPTDTQYF.

V gene TRBV2 combines with J gene TRBJ2-3; 8 nucleotides agree with TRBD2. This CDR3 is 13 amino acids long. Trimming took 4 bases from V and 8 from J; bases not matched to a gene: 5. CDR1 is SNHLY and CDR2 is FYNNEI in the germline V gene. The CDR3 sequence is CASSGGLARTQYF. DNA of the CDR3: TGTGCCAGCAGTGGCGGACTAGCACGTACGCAGTATTTT.

This clonotype occurred a few times. The genes are TRBV2 and TRBJ2-7; D uncertain. The V and J ends lost 3 bases and 3 bases respectively, with 9 bases between them. CDR3 length equals 13 residues. Germline V gene sequence: CDR1 SNHLY, CDR2 FYNNEI. The CDR3 DNA reads as TGTGCCAGCAGTGACAGGTTCGGCTACGAGCAGTACTTC. It translates to CASSDRFGYEQYF.